This TCR beta chain was sequenced for a study of shared clonotypes between healthy human individuals. About the research overall: There were three CD4 naive, three CD4 memory, two CD8 naive and one CD8 memory plates per donor.

The donors, healthy adults who were HIV-negative, had experienced no recent acute infections or vaccinations. This clone was picked up a small number of times. The target antigen is unknown. CDR3 length equals 14 residues. Germline values: CDR1 SNHLY, CDR2 FYNNEI. The V gene lost 6 bases and the J gene lost 1 base, with 12 bases spanning the gap. Every subset had its genomic DNA shared out evenly among several immunoSEQ plates. Sequencing was performed with immunoSEQ multiplex PCR; in TCRdb, only in-frame clones are kept and a portion is missing. Of about 2 million clones listed, around 95% are singletons. Overall study results and limits: For naive CD4 cells, around 5% of clonotypes were shared across a few donors.

The TCR comes from a man younger than 30 in good health. The J gene is TRBJ1-1, the V gene TRBV2, with D tentatively TRBD1 (5 bases). Sample: naive CD4+ T cells sorted from blood. Subset meaning: CD45RA+ positively selected. The CDR3 DNA reads as TGTGCCAGCAGGACGGGACGGAAGAACACTGAAGCTTTCTTT. Translation gives CASRTGRKNTEAFF.